The entry below gives a single TCR beta chain sequence along with its context. The antigen remains undetermined. These data come from a study of cytomegalovirus exposure and HLA in healthy donors. Study observations and caveats: It was confirmed in vitro that three of the CMV-associated chains were specific for CMV antigens. Using the classifier, cytomegalovirus status was reportedly diagnosed with high specificity and sensitivity. The study designated roughly 160 TCR beta chains cytomegalovirus-associated. Analyses of presence and absence presupposed an approximately uniform sequencing depth across donors.

The PCR used 60 Vbeta and 13 Jbeta primers. Repertoires were generated with immunoSEQ multiplex PCR, while TCRdb's copy carries only in-frame clones and drops some. The table includes about 160,000 clones, 65% to 90% detected once. Trimming pared 3 bases from V and 0 bases from J, leaving 9 bases between. The CDR3 spans 15 residues. Germline CDR1 SGHAT, CDR2 FQDESV (reference sequence). This rearrangement joins TRBV11-1 to TRBJ2-1; D possibly corresponds to TRBD1 (6 bases). The sequence was collected from a man aged 50 or older in good health and CMV-seropositive. Input material: PBMCs. DNA for the CDR3: TGTGCCAGCAGCTTTCAGGACAGCTCCTACAATGAGCAGTTCTTC. It translates to CASSFQDSSYNEQFF.